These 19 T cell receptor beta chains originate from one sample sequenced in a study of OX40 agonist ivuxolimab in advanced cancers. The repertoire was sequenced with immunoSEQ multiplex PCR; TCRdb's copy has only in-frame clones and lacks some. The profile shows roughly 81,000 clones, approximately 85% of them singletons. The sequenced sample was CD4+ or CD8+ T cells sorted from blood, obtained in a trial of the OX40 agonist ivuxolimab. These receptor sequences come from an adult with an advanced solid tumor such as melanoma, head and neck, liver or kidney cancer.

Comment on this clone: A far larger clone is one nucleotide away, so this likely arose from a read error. CDR3 DNA sequence: TGCGCCAGCAGCTTAGCGGTGGGACAGGGTAGGGATGGCTACACCTTC. It translates to CASSLAVGQGRDGYTF. The rearrangement joins TRBV5-1 to TRBJ1-2; 9 positions agree with TRBD1. The ends lost 2 bases at V and 6 bases at J; junction bases unmatched: 11. Germline values: CDR1 SGHRS, CDR2 YFSETQ. There are 16 residues in the CDR3. Looking up the rest from reference TRBV5-1 and TRBJ1-2 gives the full variable domain: KAGVTQTPRYLIKTRGQQVTLSCSPISGHRSVSWYQQTPGQGLQFLFEYFSETQRNKGNFPGRFSGRQFSNSRSEMNVSTLELGDSALYLCASSLAVGQGRDGYTFGSGTRLTVV.

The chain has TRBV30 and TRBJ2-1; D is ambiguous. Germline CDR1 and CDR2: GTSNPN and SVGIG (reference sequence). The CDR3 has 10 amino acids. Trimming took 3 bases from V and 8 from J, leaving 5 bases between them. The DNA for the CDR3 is TGTGCCTGGAGGAACCATGAGCAGTTCTTC. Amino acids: CAWRNHEQFF.

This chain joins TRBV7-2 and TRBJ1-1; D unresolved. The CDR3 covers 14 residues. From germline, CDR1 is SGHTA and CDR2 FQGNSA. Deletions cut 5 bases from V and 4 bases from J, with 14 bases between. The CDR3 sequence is CASSEDWVTTEAFF. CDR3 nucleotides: TGTGCCAGCAGCGAGGATTGGGTCACCACTGAAGCTTTCTTT. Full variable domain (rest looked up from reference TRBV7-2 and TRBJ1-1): GAGVSQSPSNKVTEKGKDVELRCDPISGHTALYWYRQSLGQGLEFLIYFQGNSAPDKSGLPSDRFSAERTGGSVSTLTIQRTQQEDSAVYLCASSEDWVTTEAFFGQGTRLTVV.

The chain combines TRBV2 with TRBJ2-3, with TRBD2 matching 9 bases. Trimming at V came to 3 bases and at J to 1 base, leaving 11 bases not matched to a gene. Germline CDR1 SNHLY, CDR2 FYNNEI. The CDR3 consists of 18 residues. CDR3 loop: CASSDLAGAYLRTDTQYF. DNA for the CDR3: TGTGCCAGCAGTGACTTAGCGGGGGCCTACCTTCGCACAGATACGCAGTATTTT.

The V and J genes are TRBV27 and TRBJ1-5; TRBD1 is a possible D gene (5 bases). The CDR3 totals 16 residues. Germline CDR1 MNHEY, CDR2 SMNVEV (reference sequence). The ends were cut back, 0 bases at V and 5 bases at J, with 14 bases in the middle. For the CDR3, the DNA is TGTGCCAGCAGTTTATCGGGGGGGATCGGGGATCAGCCCCAGCATTTT. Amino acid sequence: CASSLSGGIGDQPQHF.

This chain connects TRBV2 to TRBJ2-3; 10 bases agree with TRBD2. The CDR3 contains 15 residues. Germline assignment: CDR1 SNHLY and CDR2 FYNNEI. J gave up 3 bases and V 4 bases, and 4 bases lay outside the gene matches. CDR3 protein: CASSVKREGTDTQYF. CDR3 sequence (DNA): TGTGCCAGCAGTGTTAAGCGGGAGGGAACAGATACGCAGTATTTT.

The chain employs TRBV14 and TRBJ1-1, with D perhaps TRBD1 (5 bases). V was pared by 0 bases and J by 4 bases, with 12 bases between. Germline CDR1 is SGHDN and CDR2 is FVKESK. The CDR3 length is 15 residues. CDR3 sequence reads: CASSQDEGLSTEAFF. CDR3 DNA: TGTGCCAGCAGCCAAGATGAGGGGTTGAGCACTGAAGCTTTCTTT.

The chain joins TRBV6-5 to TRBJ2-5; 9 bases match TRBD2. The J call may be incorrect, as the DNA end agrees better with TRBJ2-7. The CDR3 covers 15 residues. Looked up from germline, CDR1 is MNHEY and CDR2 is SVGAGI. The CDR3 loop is CASSQSGGWKYEQYF. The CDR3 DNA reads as TGTGCCAGCAGCCAAAGCGGGGGGTGGAAGTACGAGCAGTACTTC.

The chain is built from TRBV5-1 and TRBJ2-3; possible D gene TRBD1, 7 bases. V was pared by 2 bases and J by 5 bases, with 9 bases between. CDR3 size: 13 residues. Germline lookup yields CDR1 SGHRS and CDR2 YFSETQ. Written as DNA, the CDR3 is TGCGCCAGCAGCTTCCAGGGGGGAGATACGCAGTATTTT. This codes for CASSFQGGDTQYF. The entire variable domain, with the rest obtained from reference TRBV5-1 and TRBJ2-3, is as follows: KAGVTQTPRYLIKTRGQQVTLSCSPISGHRSVSWYQQTPGQGLQFLFEYFSETQRNKGNFPGRFSGRQFSNSRSEMNVSTLELGDSALYLCASSFQGGDTQYFGPGTRLTVL.

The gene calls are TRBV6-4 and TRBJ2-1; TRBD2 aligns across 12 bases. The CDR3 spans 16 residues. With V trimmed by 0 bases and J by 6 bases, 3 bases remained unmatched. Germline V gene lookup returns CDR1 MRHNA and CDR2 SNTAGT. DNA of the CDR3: TGTGCCAGCAGTGACTCGGGACTAGCGGGCTTCAATGAGCAGTTCTTC. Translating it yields CASSDSGLAGFNEQFF.

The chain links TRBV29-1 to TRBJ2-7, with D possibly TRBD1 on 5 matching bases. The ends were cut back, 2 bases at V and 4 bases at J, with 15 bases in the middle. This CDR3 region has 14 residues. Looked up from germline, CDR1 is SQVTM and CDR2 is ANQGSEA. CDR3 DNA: TGCAGCGTTGAACCAAAACGGACAATATACGAGCAGTACTTC. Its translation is CSVEPKRTIYEQYF.

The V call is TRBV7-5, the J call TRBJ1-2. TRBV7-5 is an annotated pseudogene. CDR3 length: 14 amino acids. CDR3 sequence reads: CARRGGRPRWGYTF. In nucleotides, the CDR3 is TGTGCCAGAAGGGGGGGCAGGCCCCGGTGGGGCTACACCTTC.

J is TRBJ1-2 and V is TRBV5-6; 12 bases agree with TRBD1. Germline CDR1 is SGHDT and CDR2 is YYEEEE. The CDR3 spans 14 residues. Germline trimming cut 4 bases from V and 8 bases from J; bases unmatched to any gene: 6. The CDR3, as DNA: TGTGCCAGCAGCACGGGACAGGGGGCGGGGGGCTACACCTTC. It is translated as CASSTGQGAGGYTF. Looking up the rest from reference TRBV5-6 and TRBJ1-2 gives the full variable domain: DAGVTQSPTHLIKTRGQQVTLRCSPKSGHDTVSWYQQALGQGPQFIFQYYEEEERQRGNFPDRFSGHQFPNYSSELNVNALLLGDSALYLCASSTGQGAGGYTFGSGTRLTVV.

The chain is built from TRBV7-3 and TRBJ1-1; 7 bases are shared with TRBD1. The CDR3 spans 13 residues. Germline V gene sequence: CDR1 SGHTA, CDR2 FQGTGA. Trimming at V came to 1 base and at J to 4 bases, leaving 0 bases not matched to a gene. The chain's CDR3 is CASSLNRGTEAFF. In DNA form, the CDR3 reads TGTGCCAGCAGCTTAAACAGGGGCACTGAAGCTTTCTTT.

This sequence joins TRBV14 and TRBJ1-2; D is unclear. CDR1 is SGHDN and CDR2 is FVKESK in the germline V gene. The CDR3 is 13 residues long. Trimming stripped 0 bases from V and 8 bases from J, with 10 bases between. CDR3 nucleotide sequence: TGTGCCAGCAGCCAAGACAGGCTGTGGGGCTACACCTTC. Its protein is CASSQDRLWGYTF.

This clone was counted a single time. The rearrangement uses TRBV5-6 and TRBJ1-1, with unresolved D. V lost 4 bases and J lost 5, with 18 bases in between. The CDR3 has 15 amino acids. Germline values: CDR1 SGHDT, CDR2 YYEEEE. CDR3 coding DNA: TGTGCCAGCAGCGACCTCCAGGTGCTTCGGACTGAAGCTTTCTTT. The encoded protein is CASSDLQVLRTEAFF.

As DNA, the CDR3 is TGTGCCAGCAGCCCCGTGGGGCTCTCGGCCGAGCAGTACTTC. Protein sequence: CASSPVGLSAEQYF. The V gene is TRBV7-3, the J gene TRBJ2-5, with D possibly TRBD1 on 5 matching bases. The J call may be mistaken, given a closer DNA end match to TRBJ2-7. The CDR3 spans 14 residues. Germline loops: CDR1 SGHTA, CDR2 FQGTGA.

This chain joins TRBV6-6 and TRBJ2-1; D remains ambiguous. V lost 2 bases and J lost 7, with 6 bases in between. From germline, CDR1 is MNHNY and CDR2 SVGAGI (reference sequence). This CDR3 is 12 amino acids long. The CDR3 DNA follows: TGTGCCAGCAGTTACGGAAGTAATGAGCAGTTCTTC. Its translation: CASSYGSNEQFF.

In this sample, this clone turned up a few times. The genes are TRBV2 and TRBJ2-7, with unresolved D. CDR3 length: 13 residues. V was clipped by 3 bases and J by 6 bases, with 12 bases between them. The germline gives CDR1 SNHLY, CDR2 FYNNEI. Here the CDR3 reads CASSDDLRSEQYF. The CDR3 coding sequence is TGTGCCAGCAGTGACGACCTTCGGAGCGAGCAGTACTTC.